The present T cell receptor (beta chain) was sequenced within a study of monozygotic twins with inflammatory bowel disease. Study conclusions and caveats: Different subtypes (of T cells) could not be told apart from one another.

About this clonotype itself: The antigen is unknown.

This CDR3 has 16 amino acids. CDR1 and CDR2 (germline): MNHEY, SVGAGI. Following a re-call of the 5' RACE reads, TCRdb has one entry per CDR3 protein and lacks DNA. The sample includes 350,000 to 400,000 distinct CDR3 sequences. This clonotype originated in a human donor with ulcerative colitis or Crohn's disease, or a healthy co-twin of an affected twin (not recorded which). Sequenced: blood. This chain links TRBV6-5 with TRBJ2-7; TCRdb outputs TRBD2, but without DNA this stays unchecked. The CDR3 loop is CASSIQIPGLVEEQYF.